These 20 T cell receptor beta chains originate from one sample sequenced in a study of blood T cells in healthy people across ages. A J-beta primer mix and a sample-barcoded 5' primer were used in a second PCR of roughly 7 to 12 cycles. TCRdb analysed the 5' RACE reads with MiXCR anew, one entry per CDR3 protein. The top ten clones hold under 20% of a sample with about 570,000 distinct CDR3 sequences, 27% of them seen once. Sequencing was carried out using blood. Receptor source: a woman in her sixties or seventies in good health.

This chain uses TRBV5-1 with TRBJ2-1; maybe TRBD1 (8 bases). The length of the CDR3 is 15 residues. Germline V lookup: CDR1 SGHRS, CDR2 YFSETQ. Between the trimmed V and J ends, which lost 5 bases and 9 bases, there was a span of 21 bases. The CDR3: CASSTGQGGLSEQFF. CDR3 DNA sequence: TGCGCCAGCAGTACCGGACAGGGAGGGTTGAGTGAGCAGTTCTTC.

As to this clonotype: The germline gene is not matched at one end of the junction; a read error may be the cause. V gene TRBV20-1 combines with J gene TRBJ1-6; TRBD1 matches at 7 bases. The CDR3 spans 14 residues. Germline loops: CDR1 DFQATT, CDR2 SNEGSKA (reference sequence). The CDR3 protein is CSARSRQGDSPLHF. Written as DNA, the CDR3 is TGCAGCGCTAGATCTCGACAGGGAGATTCACCCCTCCACTTT.

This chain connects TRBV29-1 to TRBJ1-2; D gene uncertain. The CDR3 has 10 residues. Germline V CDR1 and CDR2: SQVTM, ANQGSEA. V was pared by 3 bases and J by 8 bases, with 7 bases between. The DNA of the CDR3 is TGCAGCGTTGACTGGCGGGGCTACACCTTC. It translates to CSVDWRGYTF.

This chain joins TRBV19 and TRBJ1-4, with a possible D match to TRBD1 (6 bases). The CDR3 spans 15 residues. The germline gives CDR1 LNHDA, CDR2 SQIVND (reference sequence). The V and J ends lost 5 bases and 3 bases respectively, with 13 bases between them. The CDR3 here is CASSAKDSSNEKLFF. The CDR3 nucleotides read TGTGCCAGTAGTGCCAAGGACAGCTCTAATGAAAAACTGTTTTTT.

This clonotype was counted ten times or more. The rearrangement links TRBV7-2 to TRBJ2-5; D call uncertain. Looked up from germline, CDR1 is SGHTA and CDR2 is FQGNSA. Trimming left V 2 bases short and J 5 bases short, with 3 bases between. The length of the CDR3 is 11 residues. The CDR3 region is CASSLHETQYF. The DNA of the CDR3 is TGTGCCAGCAGCTTACACGAGACCCAGTACTTC.

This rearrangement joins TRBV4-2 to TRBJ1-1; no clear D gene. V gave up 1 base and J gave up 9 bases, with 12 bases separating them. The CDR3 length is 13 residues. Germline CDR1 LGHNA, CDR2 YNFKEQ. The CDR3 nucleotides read TGTGCCAGCAGCCAAGTTGGCGCAGGCAAAGCTTTCTTT. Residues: CASSQVGAGKAFF.

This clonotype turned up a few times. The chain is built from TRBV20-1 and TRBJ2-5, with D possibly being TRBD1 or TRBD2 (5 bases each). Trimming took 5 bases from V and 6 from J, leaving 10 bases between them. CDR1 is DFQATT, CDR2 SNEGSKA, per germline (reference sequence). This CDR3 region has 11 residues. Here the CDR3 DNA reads TGCAGTGCTTGGGACGTCCAGACCCAGTACTTC. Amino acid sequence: CSAWDVQTQYF.

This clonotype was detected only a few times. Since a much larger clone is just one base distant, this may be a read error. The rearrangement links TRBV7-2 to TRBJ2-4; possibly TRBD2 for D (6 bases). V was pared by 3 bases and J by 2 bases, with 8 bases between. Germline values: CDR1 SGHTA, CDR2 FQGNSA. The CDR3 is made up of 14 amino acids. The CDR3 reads CASSLGGSKNIQYF. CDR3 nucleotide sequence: TGTGCCAGCAGCTTGGGGGGATCCAAAAACATTCAGTACTTC.

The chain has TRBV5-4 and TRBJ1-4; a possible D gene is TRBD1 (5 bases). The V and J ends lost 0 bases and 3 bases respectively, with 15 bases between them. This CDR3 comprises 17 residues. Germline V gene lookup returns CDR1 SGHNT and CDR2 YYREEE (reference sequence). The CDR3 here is CASSLGDRSPANEKLFF. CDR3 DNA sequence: TGTGCCAGCAGCTTGGGAGACAGATCTCCAGCTAATGAAAAACTGTTTTTT.

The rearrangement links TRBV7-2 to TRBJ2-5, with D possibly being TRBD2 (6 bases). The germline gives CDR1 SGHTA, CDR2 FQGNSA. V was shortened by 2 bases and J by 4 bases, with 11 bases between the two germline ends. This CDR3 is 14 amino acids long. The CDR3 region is CASSLMTRVETQYF. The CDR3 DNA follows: TGTGCCAGCAGCTTAATGACTAGGGTAGAGACCCAGTACTTC.

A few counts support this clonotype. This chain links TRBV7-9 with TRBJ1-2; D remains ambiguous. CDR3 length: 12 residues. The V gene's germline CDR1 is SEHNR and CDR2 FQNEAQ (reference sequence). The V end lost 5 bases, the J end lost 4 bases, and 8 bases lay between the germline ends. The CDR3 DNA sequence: TGTGCCAGCAGCGCCGAGGGCTATGGCTACACCTTC. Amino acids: CASSAEGYGYTF.

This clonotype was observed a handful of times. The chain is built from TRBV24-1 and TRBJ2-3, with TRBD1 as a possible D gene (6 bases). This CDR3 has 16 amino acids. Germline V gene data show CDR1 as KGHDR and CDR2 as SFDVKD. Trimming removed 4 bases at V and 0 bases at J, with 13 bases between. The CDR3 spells CATSESGQASTDTQYF. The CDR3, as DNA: TGTGCCACCAGTGAGTCGGGACAAGCTAGCACAGATACGCAGTATTTT.

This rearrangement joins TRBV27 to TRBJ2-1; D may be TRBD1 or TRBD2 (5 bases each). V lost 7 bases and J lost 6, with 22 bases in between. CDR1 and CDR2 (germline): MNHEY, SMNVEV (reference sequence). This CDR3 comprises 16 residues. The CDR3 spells CASTGRPGRPFNEQFF. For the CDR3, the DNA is TGTGCCAGCACAGGGAGACCGGGACGTCCTTTCAATGAGCAGTTCTTC.

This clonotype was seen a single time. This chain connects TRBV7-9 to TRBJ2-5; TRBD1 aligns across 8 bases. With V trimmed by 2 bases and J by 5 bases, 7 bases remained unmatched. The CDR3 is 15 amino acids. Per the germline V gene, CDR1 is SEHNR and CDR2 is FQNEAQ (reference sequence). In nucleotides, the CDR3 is TGTGCCAGCAGCTTACGAGGACAGGGTTCGGAGACCCAGTACTTC. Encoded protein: CASSLRGQGSETQYF.

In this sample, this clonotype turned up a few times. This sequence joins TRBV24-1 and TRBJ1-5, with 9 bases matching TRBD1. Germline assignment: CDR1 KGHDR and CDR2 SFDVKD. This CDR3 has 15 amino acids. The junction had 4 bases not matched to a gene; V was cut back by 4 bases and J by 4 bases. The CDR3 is CATSDPGQGNQPQHF. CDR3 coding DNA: TGTGCCACCAGTGACCCTGGACAGGGGAATCAGCCCCAGCATTTT.

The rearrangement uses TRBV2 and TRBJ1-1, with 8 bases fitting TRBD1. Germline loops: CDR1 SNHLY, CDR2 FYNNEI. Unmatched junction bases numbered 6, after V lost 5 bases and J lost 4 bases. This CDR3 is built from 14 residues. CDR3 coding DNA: TGTGCCAGCAGTCGGACAGGGATGGGCACTGAAGCTTTCTTT. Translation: CASSRTGMGTEAFF. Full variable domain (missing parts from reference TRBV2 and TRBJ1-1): EPEVTQTPSHQVTQMGQEVILRCVPISNHLYFYWYRQILGQKVEFLVSFYNNEISEKSEIFDDQFSVERPDGSNFTLKIRSTKLEDSAMYFCASSRTGMGTEAFFGQGTRLTVV.

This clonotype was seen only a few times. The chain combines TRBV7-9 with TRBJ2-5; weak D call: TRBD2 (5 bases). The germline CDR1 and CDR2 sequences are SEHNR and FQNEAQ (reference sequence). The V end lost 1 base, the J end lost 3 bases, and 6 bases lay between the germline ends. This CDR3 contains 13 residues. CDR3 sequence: CASSLDGEETQYF. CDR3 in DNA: TGTGCCAGCAGCTTAGACGGGGAAGAGACCCAGTACTTC.

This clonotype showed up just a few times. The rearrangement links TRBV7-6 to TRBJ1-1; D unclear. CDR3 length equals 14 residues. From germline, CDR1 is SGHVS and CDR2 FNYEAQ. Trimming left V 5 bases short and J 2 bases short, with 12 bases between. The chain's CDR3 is CASSQFYTNTEAFF. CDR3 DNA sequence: TGTGCCAGCAGCCAATTCTACACAAACACTGAAGCTTTCTTT.

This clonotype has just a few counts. The CDR3 loop reads CASSPTGSGGTWTQYF. The CDR3 DNA reads as TGTGCCAGCAGCCCGACAGGGAGTGGGGGGACGTGGACCCAGTACTTC. This chain joins TRBV2 and TRBJ2-5; D perhaps matches TRBD1 (7 bases). Trimming shortened V by 6 bases and J by 7 bases, and 24 bases separated the two germline ends. The CDR3 is made up of 16 amino acids. CDR1 is SNHLY and CDR2 is FYNNEI in the germline V gene.

CDR3 protein: CSVGLAGVNEQFF. Here the CDR3 DNA reads TGCAGCGTTGGCCTAGCGGGAGTAAATGAGCAGTTCTTC. The gene calls are TRBV29-1 and TRBJ2-1, with 10 bases identical to TRBD2. CDR3 length: 13 residues. The J segment lost 7 bases and the V segment lost 4 bases, leaving 4 bases of the junction unmatched. The germline V gene has CDR1 SQVTM and CDR2 ANQGSEA.